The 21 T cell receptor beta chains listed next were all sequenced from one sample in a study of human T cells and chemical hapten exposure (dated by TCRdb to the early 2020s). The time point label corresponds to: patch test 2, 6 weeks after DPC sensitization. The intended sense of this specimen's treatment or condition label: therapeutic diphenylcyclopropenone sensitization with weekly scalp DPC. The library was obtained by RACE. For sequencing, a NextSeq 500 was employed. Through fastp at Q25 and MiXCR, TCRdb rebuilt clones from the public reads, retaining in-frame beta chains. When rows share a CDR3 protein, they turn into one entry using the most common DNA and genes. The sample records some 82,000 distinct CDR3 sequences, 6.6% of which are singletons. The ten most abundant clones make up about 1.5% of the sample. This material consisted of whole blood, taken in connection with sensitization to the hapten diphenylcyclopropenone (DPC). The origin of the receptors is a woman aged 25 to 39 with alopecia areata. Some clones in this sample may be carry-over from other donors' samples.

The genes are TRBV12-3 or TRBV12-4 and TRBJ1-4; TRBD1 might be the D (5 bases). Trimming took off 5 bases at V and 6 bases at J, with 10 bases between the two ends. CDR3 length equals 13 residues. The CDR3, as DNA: TGTGCCAGCAGTGAGGGGATTGATGAAAAACTGTTTTTT. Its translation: CASSEGIDEKLFF.

The CDR3 loop is CASSVIENTEAFF. In nucleotides, the CDR3 is TGTGCCAGCAGTGTGATCGAGAACACTGAAGCTTTCTTT. The chain uses TRBV6-5 and TRBJ1-1, with D uncertain. Per germline, CDR1 MNHEY and CDR2 SVGAGI. V lost 5 bases and J lost 1, with 8 bases in between. This CDR3 comprises 13 residues.

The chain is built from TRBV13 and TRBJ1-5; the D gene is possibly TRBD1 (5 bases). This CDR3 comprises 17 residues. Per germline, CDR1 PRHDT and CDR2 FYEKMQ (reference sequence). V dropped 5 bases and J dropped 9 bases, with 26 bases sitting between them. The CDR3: CASSRRTSLEWTRPQHF. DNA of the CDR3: TGTGCCAGCAGCAGACGGACATCCCTGGAATGGACACGGCCCCAGCATTTT. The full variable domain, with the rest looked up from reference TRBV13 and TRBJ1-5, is AAGVIQSPRHLIKEKRETATLKCYPIPRHDTVYWYQQGPGQDPQFLISFYEKMQSDKGSIPDRFSAQQFSDYHSELNMSSLELGDSALYFCASSRRTSLEWTRPQHFGDGTRLSIL.

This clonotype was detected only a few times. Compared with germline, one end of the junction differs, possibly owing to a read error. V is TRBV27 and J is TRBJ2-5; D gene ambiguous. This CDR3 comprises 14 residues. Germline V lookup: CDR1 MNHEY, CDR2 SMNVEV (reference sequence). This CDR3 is CASSVRADQETQYF. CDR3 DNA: TGTGCCAGCAGTGTTCGGGCCGACCAGGAGACCCAGTACTTC.

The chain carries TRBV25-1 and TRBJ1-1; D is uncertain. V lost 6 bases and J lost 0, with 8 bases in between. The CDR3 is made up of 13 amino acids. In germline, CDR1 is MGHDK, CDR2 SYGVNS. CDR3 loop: CASRESMNTEAFF. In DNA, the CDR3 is TGTGCCAGCAGGGAAAGCATGAACACTGAAGCTTTCTTT.

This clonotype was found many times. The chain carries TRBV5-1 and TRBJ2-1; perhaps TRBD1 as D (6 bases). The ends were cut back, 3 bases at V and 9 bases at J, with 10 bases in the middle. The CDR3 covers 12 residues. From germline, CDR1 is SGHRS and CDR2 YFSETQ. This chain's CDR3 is CASSSQGTEQFF. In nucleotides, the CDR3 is TGCGCCAGCAGCTCGCAGGGGACTGAGCAGTTCTTC.

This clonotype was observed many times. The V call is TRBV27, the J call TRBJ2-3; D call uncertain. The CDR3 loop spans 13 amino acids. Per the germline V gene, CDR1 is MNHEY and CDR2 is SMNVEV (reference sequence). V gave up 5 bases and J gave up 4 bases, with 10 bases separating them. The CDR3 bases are TGTGCCAGCAGTCCGATAGAGGCAGATACGCAGTATTTT. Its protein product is CASSPIEADTQYF.

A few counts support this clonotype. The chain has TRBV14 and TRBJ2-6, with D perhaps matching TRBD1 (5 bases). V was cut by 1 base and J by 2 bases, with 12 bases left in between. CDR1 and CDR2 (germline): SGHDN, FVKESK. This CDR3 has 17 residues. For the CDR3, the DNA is TGTGCCAGCAGCCAAGTCTTCCAGGGCCCTGGGGCCAACGTCCTGACTTTC. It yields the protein CASSQVFQGPGANVLTF.

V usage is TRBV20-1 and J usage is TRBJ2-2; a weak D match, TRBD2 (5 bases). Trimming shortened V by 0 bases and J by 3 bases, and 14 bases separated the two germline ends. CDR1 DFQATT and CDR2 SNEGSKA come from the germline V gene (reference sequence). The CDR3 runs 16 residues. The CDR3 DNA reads TGCAGTGCTAGAGATCTTCACTCCGGGGACACCGGGGAGCTGTTTTTT. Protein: CSARDLHSGDTGELFF.

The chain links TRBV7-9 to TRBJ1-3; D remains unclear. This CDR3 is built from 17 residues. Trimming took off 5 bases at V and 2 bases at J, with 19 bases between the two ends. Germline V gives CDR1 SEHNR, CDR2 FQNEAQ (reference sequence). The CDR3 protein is CASSADRSPATGNTIYF. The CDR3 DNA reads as TGTGCCAGCAGCGCAGACCGCTCACCCGCGACTGGAAACACCATATATTTT.

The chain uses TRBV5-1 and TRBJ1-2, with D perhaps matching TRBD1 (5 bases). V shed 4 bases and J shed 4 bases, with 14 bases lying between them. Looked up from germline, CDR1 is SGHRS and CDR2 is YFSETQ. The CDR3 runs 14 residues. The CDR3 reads CASSRDPAGYGYTF. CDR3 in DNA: TGCGCCAGCAGCCGGGACCCGGCGGGCTATGGCTACACCTTC. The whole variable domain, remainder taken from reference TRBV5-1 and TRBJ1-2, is KAGVTQTPRYLIKTRGQQVTLSCSPISGHRSVSWYQQTPGQGLQFLFEYFSETQRNKGNFPGRFSGRQFSNSRSEMNVSTLELGDSALYLCASSRDPAGYGYTFGSGTRLTVV.

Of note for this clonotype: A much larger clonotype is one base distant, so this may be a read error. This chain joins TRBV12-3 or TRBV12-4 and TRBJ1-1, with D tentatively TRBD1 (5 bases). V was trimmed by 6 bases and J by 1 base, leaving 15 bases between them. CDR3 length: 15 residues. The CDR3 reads CASRFSGSENTEAFF. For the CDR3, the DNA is TGTGCCAGCAGGTTCTCAGGGAGTGAGAACACTGAAGCTTTCTTT.

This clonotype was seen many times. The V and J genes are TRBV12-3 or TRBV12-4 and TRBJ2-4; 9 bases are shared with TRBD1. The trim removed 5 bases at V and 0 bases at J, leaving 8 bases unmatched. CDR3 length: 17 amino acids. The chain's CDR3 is CASSPLPGQGAKNIQYF. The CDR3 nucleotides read TGTGCCAGCAGTCCCCTACCGGGACAGGGAGCCAAAAACATTCAGTACTTC.

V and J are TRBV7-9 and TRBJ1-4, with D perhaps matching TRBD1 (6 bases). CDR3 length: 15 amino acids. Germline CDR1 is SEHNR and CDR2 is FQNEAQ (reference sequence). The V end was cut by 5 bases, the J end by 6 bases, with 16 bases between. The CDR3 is CASSPMGGMYEKLFF. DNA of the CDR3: TGTGCCAGCAGCCCAATGGGGGGCATGTATGAAAAACTGTTTTTT.

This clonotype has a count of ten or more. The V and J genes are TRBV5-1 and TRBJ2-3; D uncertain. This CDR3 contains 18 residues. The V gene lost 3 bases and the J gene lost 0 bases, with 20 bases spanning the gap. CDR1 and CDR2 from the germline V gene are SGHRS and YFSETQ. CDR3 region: CASSSETRSRYSTDTQYF. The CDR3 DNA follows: TGCGCCAGCAGCTCCGAAACACGGAGTAGGTATAGCACAGATACGCAGTATTTT.

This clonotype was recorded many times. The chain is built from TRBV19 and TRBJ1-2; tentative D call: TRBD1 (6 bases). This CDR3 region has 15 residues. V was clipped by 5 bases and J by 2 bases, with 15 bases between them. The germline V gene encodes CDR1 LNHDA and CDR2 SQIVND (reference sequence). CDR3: CASSRTANTNYGYTF. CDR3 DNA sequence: TGTGCCAGTAGTCGGACAGCGAATACCAACTATGGCTACACCTTC.

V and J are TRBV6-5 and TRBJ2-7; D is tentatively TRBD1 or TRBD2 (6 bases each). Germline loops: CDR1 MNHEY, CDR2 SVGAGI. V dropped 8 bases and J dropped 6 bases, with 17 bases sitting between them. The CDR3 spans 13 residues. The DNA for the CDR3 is TGTGCCAGCGGGACGGAACAGGGAGGCGAGCAGTACTTC. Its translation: CASGTEQGGEQYF.

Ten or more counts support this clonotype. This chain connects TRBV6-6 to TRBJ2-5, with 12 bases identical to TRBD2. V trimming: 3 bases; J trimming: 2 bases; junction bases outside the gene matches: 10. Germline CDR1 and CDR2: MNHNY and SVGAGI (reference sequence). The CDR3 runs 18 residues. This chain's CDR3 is CASSYSLGLAGPQETQYF. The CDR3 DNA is TGTGCCAGCAGTTATTCTCTCGGACTAGCGGGGCCGCAAGAGACCCAGTACTTC.

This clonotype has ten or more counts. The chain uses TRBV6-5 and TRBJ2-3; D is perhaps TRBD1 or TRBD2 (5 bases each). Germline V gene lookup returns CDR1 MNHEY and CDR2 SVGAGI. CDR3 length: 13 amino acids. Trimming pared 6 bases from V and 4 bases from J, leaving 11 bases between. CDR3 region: CASSPRGADTQYF. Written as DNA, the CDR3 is TGTGCCAGCAGCCCCCGGGGCGCAGATACGCAGTATTTT.

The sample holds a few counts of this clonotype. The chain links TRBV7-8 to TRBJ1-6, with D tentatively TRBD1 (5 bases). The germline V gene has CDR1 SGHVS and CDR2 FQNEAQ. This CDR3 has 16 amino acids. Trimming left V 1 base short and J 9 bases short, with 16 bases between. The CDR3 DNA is TGTGCCAGCAGCTTAGTTTCCCGGGGCCTAATTTCACCCCTCCACTTT. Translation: CASSLVSRGLISPLHF. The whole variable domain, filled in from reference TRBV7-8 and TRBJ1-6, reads GAGVSQSPRYKVAKRGQDVALRCDPISGHVSLFWYQQALGQGPEFLTYFQNEAQLDKSGLPSDRFFAERPEGSVSTLKIQRTQQEDSAVYLCASSLVSRGLISPLHFGNGTRLTVT.

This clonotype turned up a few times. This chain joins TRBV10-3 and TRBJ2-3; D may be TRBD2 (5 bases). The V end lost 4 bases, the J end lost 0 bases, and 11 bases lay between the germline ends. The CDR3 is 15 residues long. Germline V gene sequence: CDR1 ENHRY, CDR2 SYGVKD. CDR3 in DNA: TGTGCCATCAGTGCCCCGGGAACTAGCACAGATACGCAGTATTTT. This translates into CAISAPGTSTDTQYF.